A single count supports the clone carrying this T cell receptor beta chain. Antigen specificity is unknown. This sample is part of a study of Ad26.COV2.S vaccination and SARS-CoV-2 variants. Overall study context: In the study, Ad26.COV2.S was injected intramuscularly once, or twice 56 days apart.

Germline CDR1 and CDR2: KGHSH and LQKENI. Trimming left V 0 bases short and J 0 bases short, with 9 bases between. The CDR3 runs to 17 residues. Study findings and constraints: Marked by substantial breadth, spike-specific CD8+ and CD4+ T cell responses were reportedly seen after vaccination.

As to treatment: roughly 20 received Ad26.COV2.S at low or high dose, single or two shots; roughly 5 received placebo; per-sample allocation not given. Sampling occurred on day 63 after the first vaccine or placebo injection. Aged 18-55 years, donor was enrolled in Boston in 2020. SARS-CoV-2 spike from the Wuhan strain was encoded by the vaccine, an Ad26 vector. Profiled with immunoSEQ multiplex PCR; TCRdb holds only in-frame clones, not every one. The sample contains about 280,000 clones, around 87% of which appear only once. Sequences were derived from peripheral blood, sampled in a trial of Ad26.COV2.S vaccine versus placebo. This clonotype originated in a person between 18 and 65 years old who received the Ad26.COV2.S COVID-19 vaccine or a placebo. The chain has TRBV18 and TRBJ2-6; perhaps TRBD1 as D (5 bases). CDR3 in amino acids: CASSPPQGSSGANVLTF. The CDR3 coding sequence is TGTGCCAGCTCACCACCTCAGGGTTCCTCTGGGGCCAACGTCCTGACTTTC.